This T cell receptor (beta chain) was captured in a study of T cell repertoires in cytomegalovirus infection. Study details: The study used recently identified HLA-C-restricted and well-studied HLA-B-restricted CMV epitopes. Signatures in public TCR beta sequences pointed to both CMV infection and matching HLA type.

TCRdb processed the reads anew with MiXCR; each CDR3 protein has one entry. The table records some 940,000 distinct CDR3 sequences, less than 35% of them present only once. Study-wide results and caveats: HLA-C-restricted CMV-specific TCR beta clonotypes were dominant in the ex vivo response. Individuals carrying CMV plus the relevant HLA were identified by cumulative frequency of public TCR beta families.

This CDR3 is 14 amino acids long. In germline, CDR1 is MGHRA, CDR2 YSYEKL. V lost 1 base to trimming and J lost 7 bases, with 10 bases between them. Notes on this clonotype: Its antigen is as yet unknown.

This TCR came from a human donor in good health (CMV status not recorded). Some clones in this sample may be carry-over from other donors' samples. Here the sequenced sample was cultured CD8+ T cells from PBMCs, taken from culture after CMV antigen stimulation. The gene calls are TRBV4-1 and TRBJ1-4; D is uncertain. CDR3 sequence: CASSQAVRLEKLFF. CDR3 in DNA: TGCGCCAGCAGCCAAGCGGTCCGCCTTGAAAAACTGTTTTTT.